This is a list of T cell receptor beta chains from one sample in a study of control samples from healthy donors and cancer patients. Some clones are missing from TCRdb's copy, which holds only in-frame ones; the method was immunoSEQ multiplex PCR. This sample has approximately 100,000 clones, with around 88% found just once. The sample consisted of blood. Source of these receptors: a man aged 25-45 years in good health. Both conserved end residues are part of each CDR3. Each record gives: J gene, clone size, V gene, D gene, CDR3 protein, CDR3 DNA. The D gene is left open where the match is weak. Rows may omit the clone size; those that give it use once, few, many or a size class.

j_gene: TRBJ2-1
abundance: -
v_gene: TRBV21-1
d_gene: -
CDR3aa: CASSRGTSQMMNNEQFF
CDR3nt: TGTGCCAGCAGCCGGGGGACTTCCCAGATGATGAACAATGAGCAGTTCTTC

j_gene: TRBJ1-2
abundance: -
v_gene: TRBV19
d_gene: -
CDR3aa: CASKTDGNYGYYGYTF
CDR3nt: TGTGCCAGTAAAACGGACGGAAACTATGGCTACTATGGCTACACCTTC

j_gene: TRBJ2-1
abundance: medium-sized
v_gene: TRBV6-4
d_gene: TRBD2
CDR3aa: CASSDSGTSGYNEQFF
CDR3nt: TGTGCCAGCAGTGACTCCGGGACTAGCGGCTACAATGAGCAGTTCTTC

j_gene: TRBJ1-5
abundance: -
v_gene: TRBV6-6
d_gene: -
CDR3aa: CASSDSMNQPQHF
CDR3nt: TGTGCCAGCAGCGACTCCATGAATCAGCCCCAGCATTTT

j_gene: TRBJ1-1
abundance: -
v_gene: TRBV30
d_gene: -
CDR3aa: CAWTGSTEAFF
CDR3nt: TGTGCCTGGACAGGGTCCACTGAAGCTTTCTTT

j_gene: TRBJ1-1
abundance: -
v_gene: TRBV5-1
d_gene: -
CDR3aa: CASSLRPNTEAFF
CDR3nt: TGCGCCAGCAGCTTGCGGCCGAACACTGAAGCTTTCTTT

j_gene: TRBJ2-2
abundance: few
v_gene: TRBV5-4
d_gene: -
CDR3aa: CASSLDRLELFF
CDR3nt: TGTGCCAGCAGCTTGGACAGGTTAGAGCTGTTTTTT

j_gene: TRBJ1-2
abundance: -
v_gene: TRBV9
d_gene: -
CDR3aa: CASGIAGGRPGYTF
CDR3nt: TGTGCCAGCGGCATCGCGGGGGGAAGACCAGGCTACACCTTC

j_gene: TRBJ2-2
abundance: -
v_gene: TRBV29-1
d_gene: -
CDR3aa: CSVETAVANTGELFF
CDR3nt: TGCAGCGTTGAAACAGCCGTCGCGAACACCGGGGAGCTGTTTTTT

j_gene: TRBJ1-4
abundance: once
v_gene: TRBV16
d_gene: TRBD1
CDR3aa: CASSQSGQGNEKLFF
CDR3nt: TGTGCCAGCAGCCAATCGGGACAGGGGAATGAAAAACTGTTTTTT

j_gene: TRBJ1-2
abundance: -
v_gene: TRBV24-1
d_gene: TRBD1
CDR3aa: CATSDTTGVYGYTF
CDR3nt: TGTGCCACCAGTGATACGACAGGGGTCTATGGCTACACCTTC

j_gene: TRBJ2-7
abundance: -
v_gene: TRBV28
d_gene: TRBD2
CDR3aa: CATGRGGRGEQYF
CDR3nt: TGTGCCACCGGCCGGGGCGGGAGAGGCGAGCAGTACTTC

j_gene: TRBJ2-2
abundance: -
v_gene: TRBV6-5
d_gene: -
CDR3aa: CASSYLAGELFF
CDR3nt: TGTGCCAGCAGTTACCTGGCCGGGGAGCTGTTTTTT

j_gene: TRBJ2-1
abundance: few
v_gene: TRBV12-3/TRBV12-4
d_gene: -
CDR3aa: CASRSSGTPEQFF
CDR3nt: TGTGCCAGCAGATCGTCCGGGACTCCTGAGCAGTTCTTC

j_gene: TRBJ2-2
abundance: -
v_gene: TRBV19
d_gene: -
CDR3aa: CASRLGTVRELFF
CDR3nt: TGTGCCAGTCGACTCGGGACCGTCCGGGAGCTGTTTTTT

j_gene: TRBJ2-7
abundance: few
v_gene: TRBV2
d_gene: TRBD1
CDR3aa: CASSETGGHEQYF
CDR3nt: TGTGCCAGCAGTGAGACAGGGGGCCACGAGCAGTACTTC

j_gene: TRBJ2-1
abundance: once
v_gene: TRBV20-1
d_gene: -
CDR3aa: CSALIQNEQFF
CDR3nt: TGCAGTGCCCTCATCCAGAATGAGCAGTTCTTC

j_gene: TRBJ2-7
abundance: -
v_gene: TRBV29-1
d_gene: TRBD1
CDR3aa: CSAGTGTGGEQYF
CDR3nt: TGCAGCGCCGGGACCGGGACAGGAGGTGAGCAGTACTTC

j_gene: TRBJ2-3
abundance: -
v_gene: TRBV6-2/TRBV6-3
d_gene: -
CDR3aa: CASSRAGLDMSTDTQYF
CDR3nt: TGTGCCAGCAGTAGGGCGGGTCTCGACATGAGCACAGATACGCAGTATTTT

j_gene: TRBJ2-2
abundance: -
v_gene: TRBV24-1
d_gene: -
CDR3aa: CATSDFRGGNTGELFF
CDR3nt: TGTGCCACCAGTGATTTCCGGGGAGGGAACACCGGGGAGCTGTTTTTT

j_gene: TRBJ1-1
abundance: -
v_gene: TRBV29-1
d_gene: -
CDR3aa: CSVNWGPNTEAFF
CDR3nt: TGCAGCGTTAATTGGGGTCCCAACACTGAAGCTTTCTTT

j_gene: TRBJ2-1
abundance: -
v_gene: TRBV24-1
d_gene: -
CDR3aa: CATSDPSDHPDNEQFF
CDR3nt: TGTGCCACCAGTGACCCCTCGGACCACCCCGACAATGAGCAGTTCTTC

j_gene: TRBJ2-4
abundance: -
v_gene: TRBV5-4
d_gene: TRBD2
CDR3aa: CASILGRAKNIQYF
CDR3nt: TGTGCCAGCATACTAGGGAGGGCAAAAAACATTCAGTACTTC

j_gene: TRBJ2-1
abundance: few
v_gene: TRBV5-4
d_gene: TRBD2
CDR3aa: CASSSPTSGGDNEQFF
CDR3nt: TGTGCCAGCAGCTCACCCACTAGCGGAGGTGACAATGAGCAGTTCTTC

j_gene: TRBJ2-5
abundance: -
v_gene: TRBV7-9
d_gene: -
CDR3aa: CASSLLQETQYF
CDR3nt: TGTGCCAGCAGCTTACTCCAAGAGACCCAGTACTTC

j_gene: TRBJ2-7
abundance: -
v_gene: TRBV2
d_gene: -
CDR3aa: CASSRDGTYEQYF
CDR3nt: TGTGCCAGCAGTAGGGACGGAACCTACGAGCAGTACTTC

j_gene: TRBJ1-6
abundance: -
v_gene: TRBV19
d_gene: -
CDR3aa: CASTSVGARSPLHF
CDR3nt: TGTGCCAGTACCTCCGTTGGGGCGCGATCACCCCTCCACTTT

j_gene: TRBJ2-7
abundance: -
v_gene: TRBV5-1
d_gene: -
CDR3aa: CASSFTSSYEQYF
CDR3nt: TGCGCCAGCAGTTTTACGTCCTCCTACGAGCAGTACTTC

j_gene: TRBJ1-2
abundance: -
v_gene: TRBV7-2
d_gene: -
CDR3aa: CASSLAMSYLANYGYTF
CDR3nt: TGTGCCAGCAGCTTAGCGATGTCATACCTAGCTAACTATGGCTACACCTTC

j_gene: TRBJ2-7
abundance: -
v_gene: TRBV9
d_gene: -
CDR3aa: CASSAGRNSYEQYF
CDR3nt: TGTGCCAGCAGTGCCGGCCGGAACTCCTACGAGCAGTACTTC

j_gene: TRBJ1-3
abundance: -
v_gene: TRBV5-6
d_gene: -
CDR3aa: CASSSPHGGNTIYF
CDR3nt: TGTGCCAGCAGCTCGCCTCACGGGGGAAACACCATATATTTT

j_gene: TRBJ2-3
abundance: once
v_gene: TRBV5-1
d_gene: -
CDR3aa: CASSSRVRAGTFTDTQYF
CDR3nt: TGCGCCAGCAGCTCCCGCGTCAGAGCCGGGACGTTCACAGATACGCAGTATTTT

j_gene: TRBJ2-1
abundance: -
v_gene: TRBV5-1
d_gene: -
CDR3aa: CASSLYDEQFF
CDR3nt: TGCGCCAGCAGCTTATACGACGAGCAGTTCTTC

j_gene: TRBJ2-3
abundance: -
v_gene: TRBV19
d_gene: TRBD1
CDR3aa: CASSGQGTDTQYF
CDR3nt: TGTGCCAGTAGTGGACAGGGCACAGATACGCAGTATTTT

j_gene: TRBJ2-3
abundance: -
v_gene: TRBV5-1
d_gene: -
CDR3aa: CASSLDSDTQYF
CDR3nt: TGCGCCAGCAGCTTGGATTCAGATACGCAGTATTTT

j_gene: TRBJ2-7
abundance: -
v_gene: TRBV29-1
d_gene: -
CDR3aa: CSAVLQKPPYEQYF
CDR3nt: TGCAGCGCAGTACTCCAGAAGCCACCCTACGAGCAGTACTTC

j_gene: TRBJ1-1
abundance: -
v_gene: TRBV9
d_gene: -
CDR3aa: CASSPTYGVTEAFF
CDR3nt: TGTGCCAGCAGCCCTACGTATGGTGTAACTGAAGCTTTCTTT

j_gene: TRBJ2-1
abundance: -
v_gene: TRBV2
d_gene: -
CDR3aa: CASSGGGQSYNEQFF
CDR3nt: TGTGCCAGCAGTGGGGGCGGGCAATCCTACAATGAGCAGTTCTTC

j_gene: TRBJ1-1
abundance: -
v_gene: TRBV7-2
d_gene: TRBD1
CDR3aa: CASRRTGGTEAFF
CDR3nt: TGTGCCAGCCGGAGGACAGGGGGAACTGAAGCTTTCTTT

j_gene: TRBJ2-7
abundance: -
v_gene: TRBV5-1
d_gene: -
CDR3aa: CASSLVVSPYEQYF
CDR3nt: TGCGCCAGCAGCTTGGTGGTCAGTCCCTACGAGCAGTACTTC

j_gene: TRBJ1-1
abundance: -
v_gene: TRBV24-1
d_gene: -
CDR3aa: CATSDGQWNTEAFF
CDR3nt: TGTGCCACCAGTGATGGACAGTGGAACACTGAAGCTTTCTTT

j_gene: TRBJ2-1
abundance: -
v_gene: TRBV7-2
d_gene: TRBD2
CDR3aa: CASSPGLASNEQFF
CDR3nt: TGTGCCAGCAGCCCCGGACTAGCGAGCAATGAGCAGTTCTTC

j_gene: TRBJ1-4
abundance: -
v_gene: TRBV27
d_gene: TRBD1
CDR3aa: CASSLNRGFNEKLFF
CDR3nt: TGTGCCAGCAGTTTGAACAGGGGCTTTAATGAAAAACTGTTTTTT

j_gene: TRBJ2-4
abundance: -
v_gene: TRBV3-1/TRBV3-2
d_gene: -
CDR3aa: CASSQDGGISEYF
CDR3nt: TGTGCCAGCAGCCAAGATGGGGGCATTTCGGAGTACTTC

j_gene: TRBJ2-5
abundance: once
v_gene: TRBV27
d_gene: TRBD2
CDR3aa: CASSLQPLAGGPGETQYF
CDR3nt: TGTGCCAGCAGCCTACAACCTTTAGCGGGAGGGCCGGGGGAGACCCAGTACTTC